The 3 T cell receptor beta chains presented below share a single source sample, sequenced in a study of blood T cell repertoires in COVID-19. Only in-frame clones appear in the TCRdb table, and some are missing; sequencing was by immunoSEQ multiplex PCR. The sample yields more than 80,000 clones, over 80% seen once. Sequences were obtained from peripheral blood. Every receptor here comes from an elderly man with acute or convalescent COVID-19.

V is TRBV5-1 and J is TRBJ2-7; 8 positions agree with TRBD1. The CDR3 runs 14 residues. V shed 1 base, J shed 3 bases, and the junction held 3 bases outside the gene matches. The V gene's germline CDR1 is SGHRS and CDR2 YFSETQ. In DNA, the CDR3 is TGCGCCAGCAGCTTGAGCACAGGGGGCTACGAGCAGTACTTC. It specifies CASSLSTGGYEQYF.

This sequence joins TRBV18 and TRBJ2-1, with no clear D. Trimming stripped 0 bases from V and 5 bases from J, with 11 bases between. This CDR3 region has 15 residues. The germline V gene has CDR1 KGHSH and CDR2 LQKENI. The CDR3 DNA sequence: TGTGCCAGCTCACCACCGACCGGCAGGCACAATGAGCAGTTCTTC. This translates into CASSPPTGRHNEQFF. Full variable domain (missing parts from reference TRBV18 and TRBJ2-1): NAGVMQNPRHLVRRRGQEARLRCSPMKGHSHVYWYRQLPEEGLKFMVYLQKENIIDESGMPKERFSAEFPKEGPSILRIQQVVRGDSAAYFCASSPPTGRHNEQFFGPGTRLTVL.

The chain couples TRBV5-4 to TRBJ2-7; D uncertain. The CDR3 consists of 12 residues. V was shortened by 0 bases and J by 3 bases, with 4 bases between the two germline ends. Germline CDR1 and CDR2: SGHNT and YYREEE (reference sequence). CDR3: CASSLEHYEQYF. As DNA, the CDR3 is TGTGCCAGCAGCTTGGAGCACTACGAGCAGTACTTC.